A single sample gave rise to the 28 T cell receptor beta chains below, sequenced in a study of blood T cell repertoires in COVID-19. Clones were sequenced by immunoSEQ multiplex PCR, and TCRdb holds only the in-frame ones, with some missing. The table records some 200,000 clones, almost 85% of them present only once. The sequenced sample consisted of peripheral blood. The source is a woman in her 70s with COVID-19, enrolled during active disease.

The chain has TRBV24-1 and TRBJ2-3; TRBD2 agrees at 9 bases. The CDR3 is 18 amino acids. Germline lookup yields CDR1 KGHDR and CDR2 SFDVKD. The trim removed 3 bases at V and 4 bases at J, leaving 13 bases unmatched. The CDR3: CATSDPLRGGAMADTQYF. In nucleotides, the CDR3 is TGTGCCACCAGTGATCCGCTACGCGGGGGGGCCATGGCAGATACGCAGTATTTT.

V and J are TRBV5-8 and TRBJ1-2; D perhaps matches TRBD1 (5 bases). Trimming removed 6 bases from V and 0 bases from J, with 15 bases in between. The germline V gene encodes CDR1 SGHTS and CDR2 YDEGEE. The CDR3 length is 15 residues. The CDR3 nucleotides read TGTGCCAGCACCTCCACGGGGGAAGCTAACTATGGCTACACCTTC. It translates to CASTSTGEANYGYTF.

The J gene is TRBJ2-5, the V gene TRBV9, with 7 nucleotides matching TRBD2. V shed 5 bases and J 5 bases; nucleotides not matched to a gene: 15. Germline V lookup: CDR1 SGDLS, CDR2 YYNGEE. The CDR3 has 16 residues. CDR3 DNA sequence: TGTGCCAGCAGTCGAATAGCAGCGGGGACCGACGAGACCCAGTACTTC. Translating it yields CASSRIAAGTDETQYF.

Remarks on this clone: An end of the junction does not agree with germline; a read error may underlie this. V usage is TRBV4-3 and J usage is TRBJ1-3; 9 nucleotides align to TRBD1. This CDR3 has 17 amino acids. Germline V gene lookup returns CDR1 LGHNA and CDR2 YSLEER. In nucleotides, the CDR3 is TGCGCCAGCAGCCAAAATCCGGGACAGGGTGCGGGAAGCACCATATATTTT. As protein: CASSQNPGQGAGSTIYF.

The V and J genes are TRBV30 and TRBJ1-4, with 7 bases identical to TRBD1. The CDR3 consists of 15 residues. Trimming at V came to 2 bases and at J to 5 bases, leaving 8 bases not matched to a gene. Germline-derived CDR1 and CDR2 are GTSNPN and SVGIG (reference sequence). The CDR3 protein is CAWSPRGQPNEKLFF. DNA for the CDR3: TGTGCCTGGAGTCCTAGGGGACAGCCGAATGAAAAACTGTTTTTT.

This clone was counted a few times. The chain has TRBV10-3 and TRBJ1-2; D might be TRBD1 (6 bases). Per germline, CDR1 ENHRY and CDR2 SYGVKD. The CDR3 sequence is 12 residues long. Trimming left V 8 bases short and J 4 bases short, with 11 bases between. CDR3 amino acids: CAIPTGSYGYTF. Written as DNA, the CDR3 is TGTGCCATCCCCACAGGGTCCTATGGCTACACCTTC.

The V gene is TRBV19, the J gene TRBJ1-2, with D perhaps TRBD1 (6 bases). Germline CDR1 reads LNHDA; CDR2 reads SQIVND (reference sequence). The CDR3 is 15 residues long. Trimming stripped 7 bases from V and 4 bases from J, with 19 bases between. CDR3 coding DNA: TGTGCCAGTAACCTACAGGGCGAATCCCTCTATGGCTACACCTTC. The encoded protein is CASNLQGESLYGYTF.

The genes are TRBV10-3 and TRBJ2-3; 16 nucleotides line up with TRBD2. The CDR3 loop spans 20 amino acids. V lost 2 bases, J lost 2 bases, and 10 bases stayed unmatched. In germline, CDR1 is ENHRY, CDR2 SYGVKD. The DNA of the CDR3 is TGTGCCATCAGTGAGACCGGGACTAGCGGGGGGGCCCGGAACACAGATACGCAGTATTTT. Its protein is CAISETGTSGGARNTDTQYF.

This clone has only one observation. The J gene is TRBJ1-2, the V gene TRBV7-3, with a possible D match to TRBD1 (5 bases). CDR1 and CDR2 from the germline V gene are SGHTA and FQGTGA. CDR3 length equals 13 residues. V was pared by 1 base and J by 8 bases, with 11 bases between. The CDR3 DNA reads TGTGCCAGCAGCTTAAGCAGGGTGGAAGGCTACACCTTC. As protein: CASSLSRVEGYTF.

The chain has TRBV10-2 and TRBJ2-7; 8 positions match TRBD1. Germline-derived CDR1 and CDR2 are WSHSY and SAAADI. V lost 10 bases and J lost 2; bases outside the gene matches: 13. The CDR3 is 15 residues long. CDR3 sequence (DNA): TGCGCCACCGCAGAGGACAGGGCCCCCCCCTACGAGCAGTACTTC. It encodes CATAEDRAPPYEQYF.

The chain links TRBV7-2 to TRBJ2-7; maybe TRBD2 (6 bases). The length of the CDR3 is 14 residues. The germline V and J ends were trimmed by 3 bases and 3 bases, with 12 bases remaining between them. Looked up from germline, CDR1 is SGHTA and CDR2 is FQGNSA. The chain's CDR3 is CASSLGLGLYEQYF. CDR3 nucleotide sequence: TGTGCCAGCAGCTTGGGACTGGGCCTCTACGAGCAGTACTTC.

This clone was counted once. The V gene is TRBV19, the J gene TRBJ1-2; TRBD1 matches at 9 bases. The CDR3 covers 13 residues. CDR1 is LNHDA, CDR2 SQIVND, per germline (reference sequence). The V and J ends lost 5 bases and 8 bases, in that order; junction bases with no gene match: 6. In DNA form, the CDR3 reads TGTGCCAGTAGTTATAACAGGGGGCAAGGCTACACCTTC. Its protein product is CASSYNRGQGYTF. Filled out from reference TRBV19 and TRBJ1-2, the complete variable domain reads DGGITQSPKYLFRKEGQNVTLSCEQNLNHDAMYWYRQDPGQGLRLIYYSQIVNDFQKGDIAEGYSVSREKKESFPLTVTSAQKNPTAFYLCASSYNRGQGYTFGSGTRLTVV.

The chain has TRBV6-5 and TRBJ2-7; 8 bases fit TRBD1. The CDR3 has 15 residues. After removal of 2 bases from V and 1 base from J, the junction contained 4 bases not matched to a gene. CDR1 MNHEY and CDR2 SVGAGI come from the germline V gene. The DNA for the CDR3 is TGTGCCAGCAGTTACAGCAACAGGGGGTCCTACGAGCAGTACTTC. Protein product: CASSYSNRGSYEQYF.

This rearrangement joins TRBV11-3 to TRBJ2-3; 11 nucleotides line up with TRBD2. Losses at the gene ends were 5 bases for V and 4 bases for J; bases not matched to a gene: 11. In germline, CDR1 is SGHNT, CDR2 YENEEA. The CDR3 has 17 amino acids. CDR3 nucleotides: TGTGCCAGCAGCCTTGATAGCGGGGGGGCCGTCGCAGATACGCAGTATTTT. This codes for CASSLDSGGAVADTQYF.

The CDR3 nucleotides are TGTGCCAGCAGTCCCGGGACAGCTGAAGCTTTCTTT. This translates into CASSPGTAEAFF. The chain combines TRBV12-3 or TRBV12-4 with TRBJ1-1; 7 nucleotides match TRBD1. CDR3 length equals 12 residues. The V and J ends lost 5 bases and 6 bases, in that order; junction bases with no gene match: 3.

This chain links TRBV2 with TRBJ2-2; possible D gene TRBD1, 5 bases. Germline-derived CDR1 and CDR2 are SNHLY and FYNNEI. The V end was cut by 6 bases, the J end by 4 bases, with 15 bases between. There are 15 residues in the CDR3. The CDR3 bases are TGTGCCAGCAGGAAGAGGAGACAGTTCACCGGGGAGCTGTTTTTT. It translates to CASRKRRQFTGELFF.

The V and J genes are TRBV19 and TRBJ1-5, with D possibly matching TRBD1 (6 bases). The CDR3 runs 15 residues. Germline V gene sequence: CDR1 LNHDA, CDR2 SQIVND (reference sequence). The V and J ends lost 8 bases and 1 base respectively, with 15 bases between them. The CDR3 bases are TGTGCCAGTCGCCCATCAGGACAGAGCAATCAGCCCCAGCATTTT. Translation: CASRPSGQSNQPQHF.

The rearrangement links TRBV30 to TRBJ1-6; TRBD1 is a possible D gene (5 bases). The CDR3 has 15 amino acids. From germline, CDR1 is GTSNPN and CDR2 SVGIG (reference sequence). Between the trimmed V and J ends, which lost 5 bases and 14 bases, there was a span of 25 bases. CDR3 coding DNA: TGTGCCTGGGGTCCAAGGGGCAGGTGGACGGGCACCCTCCACTTT. This encodes CAWGPRGRWTGTLHF.

This rearrangement joins TRBV11-2 to TRBJ2-7, with D perhaps matching TRBD1 (5 bases). V gave up 1 base and J gave up 2 bases, with 12 bases separating them. The CDR3 has 15 residues. Germline V gene sequence: CDR1 SGHAT, CDR2 FQNNGV. The CDR3 DNA sequence: TGTGCCAGCAGCTTAGCAGGGTCCGGAGCCTACGAGCAGTACTTC. As protein: CASSLAGSGAYEQYF.

CDR3 residues: CATGVSVRGTYNEQFF. CDR3 bases: TGTGCCACAGGGGTTTCCGTGCGGGGGACCTACAATGAGCAGTTCTTC. This sequence joins TRBV24-1 and TRBJ2-1; 7 nucleotides agree with TRBD2. CDR3 length: 16 amino acids. The germline V gene has CDR1 KGHDR and CDR2 SFDVKD. Trimming at V came to 10 bases and at J to 2 bases, leaving 13 bases not matched to a gene.

CDR3 in DNA: TGCAGCGTTGAACCTGGGGGGAACGACGAGCAGTACTTC. It translates to CSVEPGGNDEQYF. The chain uses TRBV29-1 and TRBJ2-7; TRBD2 is a possible D gene (6 bases). Germline V CDR1 and CDR2: SQVTM, ANQGSEA. The germline V and J ends were trimmed by 2 bases and 5 bases, with 13 bases remaining between them. This CDR3 has 13 amino acids.

The V and J genes are TRBV7-3 and TRBJ1-5, with a weak D call TRBD1 (6 bases). Germline CDR1 is SGHTA and CDR2 is FQGTGA. This CDR3 has 15 residues. V was clipped by 2 bases and J by 4 bases, with 12 bases between them. The CDR3 bases are TGTGCCAGCAGCTTAGATGGGGGCTTGAATCAGCCCCAGCATTTT. It codes for CASSLDGGLNQPQHF.

The gene calls are TRBV10-3 and TRBJ1-1; unclear D gene. The CDR3 covers 12 residues. V lost 0 bases and J 11 bases, leaving 10 bases between the germline ends. Germline CDR1 and CDR2: ENHRY and SYGVKD. The CDR3 sequence is CAISESVGDAFF. CDR3 sequence (DNA): TGTGCCATCAGTGAGTCAGTGGGAGACGCTTTCTTT.

The V gene is TRBV4-2, the J gene TRBJ2-3, with 14 positions matching TRBD2. The J segment lost 3 bases and the V segment lost 1 base, leaving 15 bases of the junction unmatched. The CDR3 has 21 residues. The V gene's germline CDR1 is LGHNA and CDR2 YNFKEQ. This chain's CDR3 is CASSQGRTSGGSLKATDTQYF. Here the CDR3 DNA reads TGTGCCAGCAGCCAAGGTCGGACTAGCGGGGGGAGCCTGAAGGCAACAGATACGCAGTATTTT.

The chain combines TRBV2 with TRBJ1-4; D unresolved. The CDR3 is 15 residues long. Trimming left V 2 bases short and J 4 bases short, with 11 bases between. Per germline, CDR1 SNHLY and CDR2 FYNNEI. CDR3 residues: CASSERAGLNEKLFF. The CDR3 DNA reads TGTGCCAGCAGTGAAAGGGCAGGACTTAATGAAAAACTGTTTTTT. The full variable domain, in which reference TRBV2 and TRBJ1-4 provide the parts outside the CDR3, is EPEVTQTPSHQVTQMGQEVILRCVPISNHLYFYWYRQILGQKVEFLVSFYNNEISEKSEIFDDQFSVERPDGSNFTLKIRSTKLEDSAMYFCASSERAGLNEKLFFGSGTQLSVL.

This chain uses TRBV18 with TRBJ1-4, with a weak D call TRBD1 (5 bases). Germline-derived CDR1 and CDR2 are KGHSH and LQKENI. Deletions cut 2 bases from V and 0 bases from J, with 16 bases between. The CDR3 has 18 amino acids. The DNA for the CDR3 is TGTGCCAGCTCACCAGTTGGGCTGTCGACAGCAACTAATGAAAAACTGTTTTTT. This translates into CASSPVGLSTATNEKLFF.

This CDR3 reads CASSIRTGGSTGELFF. The CDR3 DNA is TGTGCCAGTAGTATCCGGACAGGGGGCAGCACCGGGGAGCTGTTTTTT. The chain is built from TRBV19 and TRBJ2-2; 11 bases line up with TRBD1. The V segment lost 3 bases and the J segment 4 bases; nucleotides outside the gene matches: 4. There are 16 residues in the CDR3. Germline CDR1 LNHDA, CDR2 SQIVND (reference sequence).

The chain combines TRBV6-1 with TRBJ1-1; possible D gene TRBD1, 6 bases. The CDR3 is 13 residues long. Trimming shortened V by 10 bases and J by 7 bases, and 19 bases separated the two germline ends. Germline assignment: CDR1 MNHNS and CDR2 SASEGT. The CDR3 bases are TGTGCCACCAAGCCACTACAGGGAGATGAAGCTTTCTTT. This encodes CATKPLQGDEAFF.